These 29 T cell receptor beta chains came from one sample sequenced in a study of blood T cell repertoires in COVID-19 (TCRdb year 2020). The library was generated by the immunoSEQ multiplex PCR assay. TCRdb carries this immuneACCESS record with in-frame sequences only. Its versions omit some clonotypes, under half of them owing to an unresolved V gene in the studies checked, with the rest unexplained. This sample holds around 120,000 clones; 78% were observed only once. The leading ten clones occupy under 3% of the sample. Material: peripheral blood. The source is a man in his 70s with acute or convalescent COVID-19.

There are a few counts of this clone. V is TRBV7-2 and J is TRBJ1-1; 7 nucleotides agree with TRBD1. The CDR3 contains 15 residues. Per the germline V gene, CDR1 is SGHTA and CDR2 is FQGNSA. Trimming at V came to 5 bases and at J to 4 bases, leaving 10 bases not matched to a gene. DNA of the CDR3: TGTGCCAGCAGCCCCTTAGTCTCAGGGGGCACTGAAGCTTTCTTT. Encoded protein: CASSPLVSGGTEAFF.

In DNA form, the CDR3 reads TGTGCCAGCAGTGCCGGGACAGGCTACACCTTC. This encodes CASSAGTGYTF. The chain has TRBV12-3 or TRBV12-4 and TRBJ1-2, with TRBD1 as a possible D gene (6 bases). The CDR3 has 11 residues. V lost 5 bases, J lost 8 bases, and 9 bases lay in between.

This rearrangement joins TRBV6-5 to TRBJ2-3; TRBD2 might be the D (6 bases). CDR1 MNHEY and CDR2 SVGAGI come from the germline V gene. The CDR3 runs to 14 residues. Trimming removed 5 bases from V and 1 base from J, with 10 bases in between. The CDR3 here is CASSPTRGTDTQYF. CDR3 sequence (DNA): TGTGCCAGCAGTCCGACTAGGGGCACAGATACGCAGTATTTT.

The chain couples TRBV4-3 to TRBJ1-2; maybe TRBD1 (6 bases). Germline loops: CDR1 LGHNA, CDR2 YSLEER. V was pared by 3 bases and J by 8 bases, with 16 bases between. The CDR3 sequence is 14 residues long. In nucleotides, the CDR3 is TGCGCCAGCAGCCAGGGCAGGGGATTTCGCGGCTACACCTTC. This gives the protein CASSQGRGFRGYTF.

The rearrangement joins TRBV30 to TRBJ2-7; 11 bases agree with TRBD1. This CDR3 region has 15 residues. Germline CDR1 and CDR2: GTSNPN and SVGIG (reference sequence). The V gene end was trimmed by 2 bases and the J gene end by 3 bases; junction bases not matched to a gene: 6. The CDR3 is CAWSLTGTGGYEQYF. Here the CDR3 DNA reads TGTGCCTGGAGTCTCACCGGGACAGGGGGCTACGAGCAGTACTTC.

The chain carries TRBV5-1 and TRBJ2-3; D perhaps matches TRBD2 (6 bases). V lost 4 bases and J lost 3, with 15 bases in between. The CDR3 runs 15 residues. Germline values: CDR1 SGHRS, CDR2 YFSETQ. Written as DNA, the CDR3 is TGCGCCAGCAGCATTGGGCTTGGGGGGACAGATACGCAGTATTTT. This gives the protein CASSIGLGGTDTQYF.

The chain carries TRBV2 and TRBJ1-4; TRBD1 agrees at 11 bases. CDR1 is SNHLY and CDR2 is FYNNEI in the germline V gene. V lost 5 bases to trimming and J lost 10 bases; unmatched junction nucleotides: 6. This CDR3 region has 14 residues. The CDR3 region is CASSSGQGARKLFF. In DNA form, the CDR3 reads TGTGCCAGCAGTTCAGGACAGGGGGCTCGAAAACTGTTTTTT.

The chain's CDR3 is CASRVQGGNTGELFF. In nucleotides, the CDR3 is TGCGCCAGCAGGGTACAGGGGGGGAACACCGGGGAGCTGTTTTTT. This rearrangement joins TRBV5-1 to TRBJ2-2; 8 bases align to TRBD1. Losses at the gene ends were 5 bases for V and 1 base for J; bases not matched to a gene: 4. The CDR3 has 15 amino acids. Looked up from germline, CDR1 is SGHRS and CDR2 is YFSETQ.

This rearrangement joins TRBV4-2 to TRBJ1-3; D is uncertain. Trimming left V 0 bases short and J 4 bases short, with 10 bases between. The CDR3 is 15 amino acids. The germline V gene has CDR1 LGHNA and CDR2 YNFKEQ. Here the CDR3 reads CASSQDRRVGNTIYF. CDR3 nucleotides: TGTGCCAGCAGCCAAGATCGCCGGGTGGGAAACACCATATATTTT.

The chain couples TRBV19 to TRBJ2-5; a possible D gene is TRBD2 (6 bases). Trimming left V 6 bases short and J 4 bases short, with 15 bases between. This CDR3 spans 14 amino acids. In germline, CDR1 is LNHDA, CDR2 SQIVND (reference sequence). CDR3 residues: CASSPTSTGETQYF. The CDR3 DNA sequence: TGTGCCAGTAGCCCGACTAGTACCGGAGAGACCCAGTACTTC.

The CDR3 sequence is CASSPKGRGRTEAFF. The DNA for the CDR3 is TGTGCCAGCAGCCCGAAAGGGCGGGGGCGCACTGAAGCTTTCTTT. This chain joins TRBV5-4 and TRBJ1-1; D is possibly TRBD1 (6 bases). In germline, CDR1 is SGHNT, CDR2 YYREEE (reference sequence). The length of the CDR3 is 15 residues. The V gene lost 4 bases and the J gene lost 4 bases, with 17 bases spanning the gap.

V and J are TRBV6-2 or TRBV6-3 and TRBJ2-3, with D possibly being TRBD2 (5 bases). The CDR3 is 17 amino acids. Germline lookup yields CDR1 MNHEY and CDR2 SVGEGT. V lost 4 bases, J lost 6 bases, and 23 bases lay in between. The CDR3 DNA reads TGTGCCAGCAGTTTGACCGGGATCTCCCAGCCGGCCGATACGCAGTATTTT. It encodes CASSLTGISQPADTQYF.

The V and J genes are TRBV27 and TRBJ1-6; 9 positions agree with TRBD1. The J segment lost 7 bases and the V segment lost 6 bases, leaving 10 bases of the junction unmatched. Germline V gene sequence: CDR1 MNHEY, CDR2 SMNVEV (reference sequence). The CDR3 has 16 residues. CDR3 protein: CASRDRGTGRNSPLHF. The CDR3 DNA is TGTGCCAGCAGAGACCGAGGGACAGGGAGGAATTCACCCCTCCACTTT.

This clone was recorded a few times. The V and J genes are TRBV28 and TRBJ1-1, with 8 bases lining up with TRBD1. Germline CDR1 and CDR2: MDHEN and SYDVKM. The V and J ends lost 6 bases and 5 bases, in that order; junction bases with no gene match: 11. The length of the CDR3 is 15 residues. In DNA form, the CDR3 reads TGTGCCAGCAGCACAGGGGGACAAGAGGATACTGAAGCTTTCTTT. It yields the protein CASSTGGQEDTEAFF.

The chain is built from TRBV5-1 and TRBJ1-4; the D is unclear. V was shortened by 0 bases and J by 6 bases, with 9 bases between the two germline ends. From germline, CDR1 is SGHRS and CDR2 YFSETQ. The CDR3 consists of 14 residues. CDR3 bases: TGCGCCAGCAGCTTGGCCGGGGAACATGAAAAACTGTTTTTT. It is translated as CASSLAGEHEKLFF.

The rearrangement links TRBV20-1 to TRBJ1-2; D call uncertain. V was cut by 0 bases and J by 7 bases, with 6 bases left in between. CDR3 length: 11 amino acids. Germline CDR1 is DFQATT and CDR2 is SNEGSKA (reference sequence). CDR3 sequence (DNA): TGCAGTGCTAGAGATAATCGTGGCTACACCTTC. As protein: CSARDNRGYTF.

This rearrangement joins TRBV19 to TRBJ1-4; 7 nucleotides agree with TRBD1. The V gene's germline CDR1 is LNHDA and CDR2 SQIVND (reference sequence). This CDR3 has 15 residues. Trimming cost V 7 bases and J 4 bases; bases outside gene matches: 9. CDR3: CASTTDRDSNEKLFF. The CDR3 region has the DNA TGTGCCAGTACGACGGACCGGGACAGTAATGAAAAACTGTTTTTT.

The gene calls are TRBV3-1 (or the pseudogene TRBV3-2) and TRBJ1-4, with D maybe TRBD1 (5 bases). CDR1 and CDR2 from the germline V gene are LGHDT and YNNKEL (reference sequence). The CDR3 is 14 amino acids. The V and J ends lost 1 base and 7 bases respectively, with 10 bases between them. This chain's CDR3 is CASSQGPGAEKLFF. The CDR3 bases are TGTGCCAGCAGCCAAGGCCCTGGGGCTGAAAAACTGTTTTTT.

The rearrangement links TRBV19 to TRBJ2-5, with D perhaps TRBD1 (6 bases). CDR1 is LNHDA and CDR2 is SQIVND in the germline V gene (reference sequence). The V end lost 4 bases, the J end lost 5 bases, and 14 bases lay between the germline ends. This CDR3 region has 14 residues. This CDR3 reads CASSTGQPWETQYF. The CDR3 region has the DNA TGTGCCAGTAGTACTGGACAGCCCTGGGAGACCCAGTACTTC.

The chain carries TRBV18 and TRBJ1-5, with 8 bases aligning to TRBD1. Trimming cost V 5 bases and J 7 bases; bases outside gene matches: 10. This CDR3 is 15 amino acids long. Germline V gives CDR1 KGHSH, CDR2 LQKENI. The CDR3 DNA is TGTGCCAGCTCAAAGGACAGGGTGGACTTACAGCCCCAGCATTTT. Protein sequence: CASSKDRVDLQPQHF.

CDR3 nucleotides: TGTGCCAGCCATCTAGCGGGGGGGACCGGGGAGCTGTTTTTT. It codes for CASHLAGGTGELFF. J is TRBJ2-2 and V is TRBV27; 12 bases match TRBD2. Germline V CDR1 and CDR2: MNHEY, SMNVEV (reference sequence). J lost 5 bases, V lost 8 bases, and 3 bases had no gene match. This CDR3 spans 14 amino acids.

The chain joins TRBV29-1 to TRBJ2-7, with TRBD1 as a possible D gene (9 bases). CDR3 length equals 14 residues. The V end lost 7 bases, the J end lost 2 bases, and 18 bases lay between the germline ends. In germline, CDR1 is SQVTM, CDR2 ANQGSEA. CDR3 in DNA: TGCAGCGCCGCGGGGGGACAGGGCGCCTACGAGCAGTACTTC. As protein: CSAAGGQGAYEQYF.

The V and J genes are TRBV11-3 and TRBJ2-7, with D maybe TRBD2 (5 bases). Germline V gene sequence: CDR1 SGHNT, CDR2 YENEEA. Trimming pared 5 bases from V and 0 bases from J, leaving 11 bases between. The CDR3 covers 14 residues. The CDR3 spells CASSPSGISYEQYF. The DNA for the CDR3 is TGTGCCAGCAGCCCCAGCGGAATCTCCTACGAGCAGTACTTC.

CDR3 coding DNA: TGTGCCAGCAGTGCCGGCACGGGGGGAAACACCATATATTTT. This codes for CASSAGTGGNTIYF. This rearrangement joins TRBV2 to TRBJ1-3, with D unclear. CDR3 size: 14 residues. The V gene's germline CDR1 is SNHLY and CDR2 FYNNEI. The V gene lost 4 bases and the J gene lost 4 bases, with 11 bases spanning the gap.

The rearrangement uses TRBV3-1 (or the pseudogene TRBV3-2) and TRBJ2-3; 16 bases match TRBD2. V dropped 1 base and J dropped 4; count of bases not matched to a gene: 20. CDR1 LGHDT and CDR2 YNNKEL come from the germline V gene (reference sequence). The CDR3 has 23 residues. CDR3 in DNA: TGTGCCAGCAGCCAAGTCCTAGGGACTAGCGGGGGGGGCCCGCGTTACGGCGCAGATACGCAGTATTTT. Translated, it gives CASSQVLGTSGGGPRYGADTQYF.

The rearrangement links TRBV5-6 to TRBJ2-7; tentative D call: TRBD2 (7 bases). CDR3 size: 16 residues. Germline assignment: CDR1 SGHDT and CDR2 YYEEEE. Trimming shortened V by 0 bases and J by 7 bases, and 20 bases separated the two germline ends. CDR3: CASSLGGLAAPREQYF. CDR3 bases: TGTGCCAGCAGCTTGGGGGGGCTAGCGGCCCCTCGTGAGCAGTACTTC.

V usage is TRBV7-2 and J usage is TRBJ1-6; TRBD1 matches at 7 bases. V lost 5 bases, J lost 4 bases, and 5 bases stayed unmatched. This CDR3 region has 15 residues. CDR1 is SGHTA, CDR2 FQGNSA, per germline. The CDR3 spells CASSQGQLYNSPLHF. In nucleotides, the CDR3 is TGTGCCAGCAGCCAGGGACAGTTGTATAATTCACCCCTCCACTTT.

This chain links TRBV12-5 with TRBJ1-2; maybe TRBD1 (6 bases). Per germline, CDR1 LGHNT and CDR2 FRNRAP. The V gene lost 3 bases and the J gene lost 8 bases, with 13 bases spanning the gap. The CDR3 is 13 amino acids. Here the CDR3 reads CASGFHTGWGYTF. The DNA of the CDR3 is TGTGCTAGTGGTTTTCATACAGGGTGGGGCTACACCTTC.

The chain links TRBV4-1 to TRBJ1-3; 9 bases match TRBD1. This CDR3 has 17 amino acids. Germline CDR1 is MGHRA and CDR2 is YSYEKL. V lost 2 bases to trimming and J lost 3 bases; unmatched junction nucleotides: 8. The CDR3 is CASSQQVYRGHGNTIYF. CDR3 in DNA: TGCGCCAGCAGCCAACAAGTTTACAGGGGGCATGGAAACACCATATATTTT.